This TCR beta chain derives from a study of cytomegalovirus exposure and HLA in healthy donors. Findings and limits, study-wide: An analysis was carried out at a later point. It showed that HLA-associated TCR beta chains were more clonally expanded than equally common non-associated chains. HLA allele associations emerged for some 16,000 TCR beta sequences in a later analysis, at 0.05 false discovery rate.

This clone is a singleton in its sample. Its antigen is still unknown. PCR amplification relied on 60 Vbeta primers (plus 13 Jbeta primers). Methods used by the authors: Roughly 12 million of 65 million to 95 million unique TCR beta chains were shared, per a later count. Method: immunoSEQ multiplex PCR; TCRdb's copy keeps in-frame clones and lacks some. V, J and clone size reflect that table, while D and trimming were determined from the DNA. The repertoire holds 150,000 to 200,000 clones, with roughly 90% as singletons. This sequence was found in a girl under three years old in good health and CMV-seronegative. The sequencing sample was made of PBMCs.

CDR3 DNA sequence: TGTGCCAGCAGCTTGAAAGCGCCGCTAGCGACAGATACGCAGTATTTT. It translates to CASSLKAPLATDTQYF. The chain carries TRBV5-6 and TRBJ2-3, with a weak D call TRBD2 (6 bases). Trimming shortened V by 1 base and J by 3 bases, and 15 bases separated the two germline ends. CDR3 length equals 16 residues. Germline V gene data show CDR1 as SGHDT and CDR2 as YYEEEE.